The source of this T cell receptor (beta chain) is a study of blood T cells in healthy people across ages. Findings and limits, study-wide: Higher naive T cell percentage went strongly together with higher TCR beta diversity.

Healthy individuals of Caucasian origin from Russia, aged roughly 6 to 95, served as donors. This CDR3 is 15 amino acids long. Trimming removed 2 bases from V and 4 bases from J, with 11 bases in between. Germline V gives CDR1 KGHDR, CDR2 SFDVKD. Regarding this clonotype: Its antigen is unknown.

It was with a sample-barcoded 5' primer and a J-beta primer mix that a second PCR of roughly 7 to 12 cycles was run. Every cDNA was tagged by a template-switch adaptor with 12 random nucleotides. MiXCR, run by TCRdb on the 5' RACE reads, gives a single entry per CDR3 protein. The sample carries about 1,000,000 distinct CDR3 sequences, 35% to 50% recorded once. Sequencing input: blood. The sequence came from a woman aged 60-75 years in good health. This chain joins TRBV24-1 and TRBJ2-1, with no clear D. CDR3 sequence (DNA): TGTGCCACCAGTGATTCCGCAACGGGTTACAATGAGCAGTTCTTC. It is translated as CATSDSATGYNEQFF.